Below, one TCR beta chain is given with its context. The antigen is undetermined. The sample belongs to a study of T cell responses to AZD1222 COVID-19 vaccine. Study context: Both about-4-week and about-12-week second-dose recipients were combined.

V was clipped by 3 bases and J by 3 bases, with 15 bases between them. CDR3 size: 15 residues. The V gene's germline CDR1 is SGDLS and CDR2 YYNGEE. Study outcomes and limitations: The study found Spike-specific TCR breadth and depth rose after two AZD1222 doses. Regions 160-218 and 743-854 held dominance among vaccine-associated CD4 TCRs, which spanned spike. Among the donors, most were white British and more were female, and clonal diversity was possibly underestimated.

TCRdb keeps only in-frame clones here, not all; method: immunoSEQ multiplex PCR. In the table there are 87,000 or so clones, about 89% of which are singletons. The source was peripheral blood, collected on day 0 of AZD1222 vaccination. The origin of this receptor is an adult in good health. This chain connects TRBV9 to TRBJ1-1, with D perhaps matching TRBD1 (6 bases). CDR3 DNA sequence: TGTGCCAGCAGCGGTTACAGGGACGAGGACACTGAAGCTTTCTTT. Protein product: CASSGYRDEDTEAFF.